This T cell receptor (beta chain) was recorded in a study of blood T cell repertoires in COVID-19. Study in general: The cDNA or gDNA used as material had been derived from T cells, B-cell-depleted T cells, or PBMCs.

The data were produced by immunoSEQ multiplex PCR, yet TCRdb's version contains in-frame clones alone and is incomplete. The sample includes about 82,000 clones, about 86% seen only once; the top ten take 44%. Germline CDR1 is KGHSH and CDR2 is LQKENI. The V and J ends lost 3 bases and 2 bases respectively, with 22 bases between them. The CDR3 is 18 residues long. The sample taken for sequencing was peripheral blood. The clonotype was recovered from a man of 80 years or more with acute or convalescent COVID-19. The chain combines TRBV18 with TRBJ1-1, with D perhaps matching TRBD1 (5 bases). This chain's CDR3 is CASSPREKRNRPNTEAFF. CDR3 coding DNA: TGTGCCAGCTCACCTCGAGAAAAGAGGAACAGGCCTAACACTGAAGCTTTCTTT.